These T cell receptor beta chains were read from a single sample in a study of OX40 agonist ivuxolimab in advanced cancers. The assay was immunoSEQ multiplex PCR, and TCRdb's table has in-frame clones only and misses some. The sample comprises fewer than 600 clones, around 64% of which are singletons, and 20% to 25% rests with the top ten. Sequenced here: CD4+ or CD8+ T cells sorted from blood, sampled in a trial of the OX40 agonist ivuxolimab. The source is an adult with an advanced solid tumor such as melanoma, head and neck, liver or kidney cancer. The CDR3 runs from the conserved cysteine through the conserved F or W. Each record gives: clone size, D gene, J gene, V gene, CDR3 protein, CDR3 DNA. A D gene is named only where the DNA matches it firmly. Not all rows give a size; the values are once, few, many and, for expanded clones, a class.

.,.,TRBJ1-2,TRBV11-3,CASSGFNTGLNYGYTF,TGTGCCAGCAGCGGCTTTAACACAGGGCTTAACTATGGCTACACCTTC
.,.,TRBJ2-1,TRBV28,CASSFRGINYNEQFF,TGTGCCAGCAGTTTTAGAGGGATTAACTACAATGAGCAGTTCTTC
large,TRBD1,TRBJ2-1,TRBV19,CASSRQGNEQFF,TGTGCCAGTAGCCGACAGGGTAATGAGCAGTTCTTC
once,.,TRBJ1-1,TRBV29-1,CSVVDRPNTEAFF,TGCAGCGTTGTCGACAGACCGAACACTGAAGCTTTCTTT
.,.,TRBJ1-2,TRBV30,CAWSVRLAYGYTF,TGTGCCTGGAGTGTAAGGCTGGCCTATGGCTACACCTTC
.,TRBD1,TRBJ1-2,TRBV5-1,CASSSGQAQMGYTF,TGCGCCAGCAGTTCGGGACAGGCCCAAATGGGCTACACCTTC
.,TRBD1,TRBJ1-4,TRBV6-8,CASGTAPSNEKLFF,TGTGCCAGCGGGACAGCACCTTCTAATGAAAAACTGTTTTTT
.,.,TRBJ1-3,TRBV6-8,CASSYSRNSGNTIYF,TGTGCCAGCAGTTACTCGAGAAACTCTGGAAACACCATATATTTT
.,.,TRBJ2-3,TRBV28,CASSYRGDTSTDTQYF,TGTGCCAGCAGTTACCGGGGGGACACTAGCACAGATACGCAGTATTTT
.,.,TRBJ2-1,TRBV11-3,CASSEGPSGNGQFF,TGTGCCAGCAGCGAGGGACCGTCGGGGAATGGGCAGTTCTTC
.,TRBD1,TRBJ1-6,TRBV6-8,CASSYSGQYNSPLHF,TGTGCCAGCAGTTACTCGGGACAGTATAATTCACCCCTCCACTTT
.,.,TRBJ1-4,TRBV11-3,CASSLKQGTGEKLFF,TGTGCCAGCAGCTTAAAACAGGGTACAGGTGAAAAACTGTTTTTT
once,.,TRBJ1-5,TRBV10-2,CASQPLQGQPQHF,TGCGCCAGCCAACCCTTACAGGGACAGCCCCAGCATTTT
large,.,TRBJ1-2,TRBV1,CASSWTGKDYGYTF,TGCGCCAGCAGCTGGACAGGGAAGGACTATGGCTACACCTTC